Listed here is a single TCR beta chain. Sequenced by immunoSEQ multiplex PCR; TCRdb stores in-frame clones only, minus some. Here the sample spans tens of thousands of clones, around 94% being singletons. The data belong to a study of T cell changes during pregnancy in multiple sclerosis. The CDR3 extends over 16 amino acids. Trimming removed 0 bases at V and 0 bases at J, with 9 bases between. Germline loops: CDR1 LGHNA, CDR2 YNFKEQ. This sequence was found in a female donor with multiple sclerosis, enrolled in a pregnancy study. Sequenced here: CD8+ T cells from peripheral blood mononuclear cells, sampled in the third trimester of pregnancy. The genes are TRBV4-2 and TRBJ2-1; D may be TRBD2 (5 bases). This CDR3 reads CASSQDSVGSYNEQFF. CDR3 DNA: TGTGCCAGCAGCCAAGATAGCGTTGGCTCCTACAATGAGCAGTTCTTC.